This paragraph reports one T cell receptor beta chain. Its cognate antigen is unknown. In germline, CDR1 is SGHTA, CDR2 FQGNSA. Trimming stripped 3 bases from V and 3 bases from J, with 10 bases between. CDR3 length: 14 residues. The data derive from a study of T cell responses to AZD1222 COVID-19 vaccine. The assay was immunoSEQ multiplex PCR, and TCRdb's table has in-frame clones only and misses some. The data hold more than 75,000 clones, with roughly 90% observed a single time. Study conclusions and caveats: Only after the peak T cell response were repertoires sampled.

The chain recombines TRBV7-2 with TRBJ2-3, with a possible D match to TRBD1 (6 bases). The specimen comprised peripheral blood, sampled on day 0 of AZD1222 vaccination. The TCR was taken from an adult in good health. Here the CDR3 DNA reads TGTGCCAGCAGCTTCCCTGACAGGACAGATACGCAGTATTTT. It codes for CASSFPDRTDTQYF.